One and the same sample provided the 19 T cell receptor beta chains below, sequenced in a study of blood T cells in healthy people across ages. PCR was performed a second time for about 7 to 11 cycles using a sample-barcoded 5' primer and a J-beta primer mix. MiXCR, run by TCRdb on the 5' RACE reads, gives a single entry per CDR3 protein. The sample shows 700,000 to 900,000 distinct CDR3 sequences, about 48% of them seen only once. The sample was blood. These receptors all come from a man aged 80 or over in good health.

This sequence joins TRBV7-3 and TRBJ2-3; TRBD2 is a possible D gene (6 bases). V lost 4 bases and J 2 bases, leaving 16 bases between the germline ends. The CDR3 consists of 16 residues. CDR1 is SGHTA, CDR2 FQGTGA, per germline. The CDR3 sequence is CASSSLARGYTDTQYF. The CDR3 nucleotides read TGTGCCAGCAGCTCCCTAGCGCGAGGATACACAGATACGCAGTATTTT.

The CDR3 here is CASSLASGGGNQPQHF. In nucleotides, the CDR3 is TGCGCCAGCAGCTTGGCCTCAGGGGGCGGCAATCAGCCCCAGCATTTT. V and J are TRBV5-1 and TRBJ1-5; 8 bases are shared with TRBD1. Germline CDR1 and CDR2: SGHRS and YFSETQ. CDR3 size: 16 residues. After removal of 0 bases from V and 2 bases from J, the junction contained 4 bases not matched to a gene.

The chain has TRBV9 and TRBJ2-1, with 7 bases aligning to TRBD2. Germline-derived CDR1 and CDR2 are SGDLS and YYNGEE. The CDR3 runs to 15 residues. The V and J ends lost 7 bases and 4 bases, in that order; junction bases with no gene match: 11. The CDR3 DNA reads TGTGCCAGCGGGGAGGGACCACAGACTTACAATGAGCAGTTCTTC. Amino acids: CASGEGPQTYNEQFF. The entire variable domain, with the rest obtained from reference TRBV9 and TRBJ2-1, is as follows: DSGVTQTPKHLITATGQRVTLRCSPRSGDLSVYWYQQSLDQGLQFLIQYYNGEERAKGNILERFSAQQFPDLHSELNLSSLELGDSALYFCASGEGPQTYNEQFFGPGTRLTVL.

The chain uses TRBV5-1 and TRBJ2-1, with D possibly being TRBD1 (6 bases). The J call could be wrong; TRBJ2-7 is a better fit for the DNA end. The CDR3 is 15 residues long. Germline V gives CDR1 SGHRS, CDR2 YFSETQ. In DNA, the CDR3 is TGCGCCAGCAGCTTGGGGGACACCACCTACAATGAGCAGTACTTC. It codes for CASSLGDTTYNEQYF.

The V gene is TRBV4-1, the J gene TRBJ2-3, with D possibly matching TRBD2 (5 bases). V was clipped by 4 bases and J by 2 bases, with 10 bases between them. The CDR3 has 14 residues. The germline V gene encodes CDR1 MGHRA and CDR2 YSYEKL. CDR3 nucleotides: TGCGCCAGCAGCCTTCTAGCCAACACAGATACGCAGTATTTT. Translation gives CASSLLANTDTQYF.

This clonotype was seen only a few times. The chain combines TRBV25-1 with TRBJ1-2; the D gene is possibly TRBD1 (6 bases). V gave up 8 bases and J gave up 4 bases, with 17 bases separating them. Germline V gives CDR1 MGHDK, CDR2 SYGVNS. CDR3 length: 14 amino acids. In DNA form, the CDR3 reads TGTGCCAGCGCCGGTCAGGGGAGCGCCTATGGCTACACCTTC. Amino acid sequence: CASAGQGSAYGYTF.

The gene calls are TRBV15 and TRBJ2-5; TRBD2 might be the D (5 bases). Trimming cost V 1 base and J 3 bases, with 9 bases left between them. Germline V gene sequence: CDR1 LNHNV, CDR2 YYDKDF (reference sequence). The length of the CDR3 is 14 residues. The CDR3 sequence is CATSRGGLKETQYF. CDR3 DNA sequence: TGTGCCACCAGCAGAGGAGGACTTAAAGAGACCCAGTACTTC.

The chain employs TRBV29-1 and TRBJ2-7; 11 bases fit TRBD2. V was pared by 7 bases and J by 3 bases, with 5 bases of the junction left unmatched. The CDR3 covers 13 residues. CDR1 and CDR2 from the germline V gene are SQVTM and ANQGSEA. DNA for the CDR3: TGCAGCGGCGGGACTAGCGGAATCTACGAGCAGTACTTC. Translation gives CSGGTSGIYEQYF.

The CDR3 spells CASSLTWTVTEAFF. As DNA, the CDR3 is TGCGCCAGCAGCTTGACTTGGACAGTCACTGAAGCTTTCTTT. V gene TRBV5-1 combines with J gene TRBJ1-1; a weak D match, TRBD1 (6 bases). V lost 1 base and J 4 bases, leaving 11 bases between the germline ends. Germline V lookup: CDR1 SGHRS, CDR2 YFSETQ. The CDR3 runs 14 residues.

This clonotype was recorded a few times. V usage is TRBV4-2 and J usage is TRBJ2-7; no firm D call. Trimming cost V 0 bases and J 2 bases, with 5 bases left between them. The germline gives CDR1 LGHNA, CDR2 YNFKEQ. CDR3 size: 13 residues. The CDR3 nucleotides read TGTGCCAGCAGCCAAGATCTTACCTACGAGCAGTACTTC. It codes for CASSQDLTYEQYF.

This clonotype came up a few times. V usage is TRBV5-1 and J usage is TRBJ2-1; 7 nucleotides match TRBD2. J gave up 3 bases and V 6 bases, and 9 bases lay outside the gene matches. The CDR3 consists of 15 residues. CDR1 SGHRS and CDR2 YFSETQ come from the germline V gene. The CDR3 loop reads CASIPASGSYNEQFF. The CDR3 bases are TGCGCCAGCATCCCCGCTAGCGGTAGCTACAATGAGCAGTTCTTC.

The chain joins TRBV20-1 to TRBJ2-3; D unclear. Trimming cost V 6 bases and J 3 bases, with 16 bases left between them. The germline gives CDR1 DFQATT, CDR2 SNEGSKA (reference sequence). The CDR3 has 14 amino acids. CDR3 protein: CSAPDNLGTDTQYF. The DNA for the CDR3 is TGCAGTGCGCCTGACAATTTAGGTACAGATACGCAGTATTTT.

This chain uses TRBV12-3 or TRBV12-4 with TRBJ2-7; D ambiguous. The CDR3 has 12 amino acids. The V gene lost 5 bases and the J gene lost 6 bases, with 11 bases spanning the gap. CDR3 in DNA: TGTGCCAGCAGTCCGACCCCTCTCGAGCAGTACTTC. Its translation: CASSPTPLEQYF.

The DNA for the CDR3 is TGTGCCAGCAGTCGGGCGGGGGGGGGTGAGCAGTACTTC. Its translation is CASSRAGGGEQYF. This rearrangement joins TRBV12-3 or TRBV12-4 to TRBJ2-7; 9 positions agree with TRBD2. CDR3 length: 13 amino acids. V was clipped by 5 bases and J by 7 bases; unmatched bases: 6.

The CDR3 spells CASSSGPGSTAQYF. CDR3 DNA: TGTGCCAGCAGCTCAGGACCGGGGAGTACGGCCCAGTACTTC. The chain couples TRBV9 to TRBJ2-7; D may be TRBD2 (5 bases). The germline V gene encodes CDR1 SGDLS and CDR2 YYNGEE. Trimming took off 4 bases at V and 10 bases at J, with 21 bases between the two ends. The CDR3 runs 14 residues.

This clonotype was observed a few times. The chain uses TRBV20-1 and TRBJ1-2, with a possible D match to TRBD1 (5 bases). The germline V gene encodes CDR1 DFQATT and CDR2 SNEGSKA (reference sequence). The CDR3 length is 12 residues. Trimming shortened V by 5 bases and J by 3 bases, and 10 bases separated the two germline ends. CDR3 DNA sequence: TGCAGTGCTTGGGACGGTTACTATGGCTACACCTTC. This gives the protein CSAWDGYYGYTF.

Of note for this clonotype: One junction end does not reproduce the germline sequence, and a read error may be involved. J is TRBJ2-3 and V is TRBV5-4, with TRBD2 matching over 7 bases. Per germline, CDR1 SGHNT and CDR2 YYREEE (reference sequence). The CDR3 consists of 15 residues. DNA for the CDR3: TGTGCCGGCAGCAGAACTAGCGAACTCACAGATACGCAGTATTTT. Translated, it gives CAGSRTSELTDTQYF.

The CDR3 is CASSPDPDGTEQYF. CDR3 bases: TGTGCCAGCAGTCCCGACCCGGATGGCACCGAGCAGTACTTC. The chain uses TRBV27 and TRBJ2-7, with D unclear. This CDR3 region has 14 residues. Germline assignment: CDR1 MNHEY and CDR2 SMNVEV (reference sequence). The V end was cut by 5 bases, the J end by 6 bases, with 17 bases between.

DNA of the CDR3: TGTGCCGTGCTGACAGGCGATACGCAGTATTTT. Translation: CAVLTGDTQYF. The rearrangement uses TRBV10-3 and TRBJ2-3; maybe TRBD1 (6 bases). The CDR3 contains 11 residues. V lost 11 bases and J lost 6, with 12 bases in between. Germline-derived CDR1 and CDR2 are ENHRY and SYGVKD.